This T cell receptor beta chain was documented in a study of CD8+CD57+ T cells in acquired aplastic anemia. Looking at the study overall: Sorting CD4+ and CD8+ cells gave DNA averaging about 3.1 ug.

The use of genomic DNA as template underpinned the TCR beta VDJ and CDR3 profiling. TCRdb reanalysed the reads using MiXCR and keeps one entry per CDR3 protein. The sample lists some 170,000 distinct CDR3 sequences; under 55% were seen once. The authors sequenced patients whose flow cytometry had shown CD8+CD57+ cell expansion. In all patients, the disease was severe acquired aplastic anemia. Each patient gave a blood sample that was collected before any therapy had been received. The table lists this clonotype with a few counts. The sample was sorted CD4+, CD8+, or CD8+CD57+ T cells (not recorded which) from PBMCs. The clonotype was recovered from a human donor with aplastic anemia.

The CDR3 here is CSVKQGGAKNIQYF. The CDR3 nucleotides are TGCAGCGTTAAACAGGGGGGGGCCAAAAACATTCAGTACTTC. The J gene is TRBJ2-4, the V gene TRBV29-1; TRBD1 is a possible D gene (8 bases). Looked up from germline, CDR1 is SQVTM and CDR2 is ANQGSEA. V lost 5 bases to trimming and J lost 1 base, with 12 bases between them. This CDR3 region has 14 residues.